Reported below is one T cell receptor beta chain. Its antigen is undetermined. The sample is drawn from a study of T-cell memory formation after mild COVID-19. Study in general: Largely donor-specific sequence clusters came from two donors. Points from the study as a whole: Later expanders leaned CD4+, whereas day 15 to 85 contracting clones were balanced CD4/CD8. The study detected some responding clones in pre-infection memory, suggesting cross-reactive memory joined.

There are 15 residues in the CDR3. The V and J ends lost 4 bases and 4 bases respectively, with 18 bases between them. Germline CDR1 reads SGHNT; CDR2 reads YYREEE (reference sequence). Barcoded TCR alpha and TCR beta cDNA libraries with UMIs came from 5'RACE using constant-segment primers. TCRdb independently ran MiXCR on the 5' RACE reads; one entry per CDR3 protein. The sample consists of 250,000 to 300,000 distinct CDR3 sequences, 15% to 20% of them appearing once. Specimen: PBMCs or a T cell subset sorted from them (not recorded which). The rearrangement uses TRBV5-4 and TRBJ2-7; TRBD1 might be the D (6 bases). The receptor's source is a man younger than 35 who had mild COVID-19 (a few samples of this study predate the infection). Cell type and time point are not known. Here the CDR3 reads CASSHLTGSGYEQYV. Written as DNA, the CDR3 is TGTGCCAGCAGCCATTTGACAGGCTCGGGTTACGAGCAGTACGTC.